A selection of T cell receptor beta chains follows, all from one sample in a study of T-cell reconstitution after alpha-beta-depleted transplantation in children. MiXCR was run by TCRdb on the PCR reads, yielding one entry per CDR3 protein. This table has over 550,000 distinct CDR3 sequences, roughly a tenth appearing once. The sequencing here drew on PBMCs from the stem cell graft donor, taken from the stem cell graft. The receptors here all came from a human donor who donated a stem cell graft to a child with acute myeloid leukemia. The CDR3 runs from the conserved cysteine through the conserved F or W. The order of the fields is clone size, D gene, V gene, J gene, CDR3 protein, CDR3 DNA. D genes are given only for firm matches. The size entry is marked missing in some rows and otherwise reads once, few, many or a size class.

abundance: many
d_gene: NA
v_gene: TRBV7-2
j_gene: TRBJ2-4
CDR3aa: CASSLVVQNIQYF
CDR3nt: TGTGCCAGCAGCTTAGTAGTCCAAAACATTCAGTACTTC

abundance: many
d_gene: TRBD2
v_gene: TRBV5-1
j_gene: TRBJ2-2
CDR3aa: CASFQGYSGIANTGELFF
CDR3nt: TGCGCCAGCTTCCAGGGATATAGCGGGATCGCGAACACCGGGGAGCTGTTTTTT

abundance: many
d_gene: NA
v_gene: TRBV20-1
j_gene: TRBJ1-2
CDR3aa: CSARVGELRGGGYTF
CDR3nt: TGCAGTGCTAGAGTCGGGGAGCTGCGAGGTGGTGGCTACACCTTC

abundance: NA
d_gene: TRBD2
v_gene: TRBV20-1
j_gene: TRBJ2-1
CDR3aa: CSAVRAGGPNNEQFF
CDR3nt: TGCAGTGCTGTACGAGCGGGAGGGCCCAACAATGAGCAGTTCTTC

abundance: once
d_gene: NA
v_gene: TRBV30
j_gene: TRBJ2-6
CDR3aa: CAWSGVVGLAGANVLTF
CDR3nt: TGTGCCTGGAGTGGGGTCGTGGGGTTGGCTGGGGCCAACGTCCTGACTTTC

abundance: few
d_gene: NA
v_gene: TRBV7-2
j_gene: TRBJ2-1
CDR3aa: CASRRLSTSYNEQFF
CDR3nt: TGTGCCAGCAGACGACTGTCCACCTCCTACAATGAGCAGTTCTTC

abundance: NA
d_gene: TRBD1
v_gene: TRBV6-2/TRBV6-3
j_gene: TRBJ2-7
CDR3aa: CASNLGRTGAYEQYF
CDR3nt: TGTGCCAGCAACCTCGGAAGGACAGGCGCTTACGAGCAGTACTTC

abundance: many
d_gene: NA
v_gene: TRBV6-5
j_gene: TRBJ2-3
CDR3aa: CASSIFPSVDTQYF
CDR3nt: TGTGCCAGCAGTATCTTCCCTAGCGTGGATACGCAGTATTTT

abundance: NA
d_gene: NA
v_gene: TRBV9
j_gene: TRBJ1-1
CDR3aa: CASSVEVLTEAFF
CDR3nt: TGTGCCAGCAGCGTAGAGGTACTCACTGAAGCTTTCTTT

abundance: NA
d_gene: NA
v_gene: TRBV29-1
j_gene: TRBJ1-1
CDR3aa: CSVGDLQTNTEAFF
CDR3nt: TGCAGCGTTGGGGACCTACAGACCAACACTGAAGCTTTCTTT

abundance: NA
d_gene: TRBD2
v_gene: TRBV19
j_gene: TRBJ2-2
CDR3aa: CASTSGMNTGELFF
CDR3nt: TGTGCCAGTACCAGCGGGATGAACACCGGGGAGCTGTTTTTT

abundance: few
d_gene: NA
v_gene: TRBV6-4
j_gene: TRBJ2-3
CDR3aa: CASSDYFTDTQYF
CDR3nt: TGTGCCAGCAGTGACTACTTCACAGATACGCAGTATTTT

abundance: NA
d_gene: TRBD2
v_gene: TRBV28
j_gene: TRBJ2-7
CDR3aa: CASSKRLAGDYEQYF
CDR3nt: TGTGCCAGCAGTAAGAGACTAGCGGGGGACTACGAGCAGTACTTC

abundance: NA
d_gene: NA
v_gene: TRBV9
j_gene: TRBJ1-1
CDR3aa: CASSWGGEEAFF
CDR3nt: TGTGCCAGCAGCTGGGGGGGGGAAGAAGCTTTCTTT

abundance: many
d_gene: TRBD1
v_gene: TRBV28
j_gene: TRBJ2-1
CDR3aa: CASRLPGQGRDNEQFF
CDR3nt: TGTGCCAGTCGCCTACCGGGACAGGGAAGAGACAATGAGCAGTTCTTC

abundance: NA
d_gene: NA
v_gene: TRBV6-2/TRBV6-3
j_gene: TRBJ2-3
CDR3aa: CASSSLGGRADTQYF
CDR3nt: TGTGCCAGCAGCTCCCTGGGGGGTCGGGCAGATACGCAGTATTTT